Below are 17 T cell receptor beta chains sequenced from a single sample in a study of beta chain features in type 1 diabetes. The entirety of the isolated RNA underwent reverse transcription, so expressed TCRB transcripts were sequenced. Here immunoSEQ multiplex PCR was the method, and the copy in TCRdb shows in-frame clones only, minus some. The sample records roughly 610,000 clones, around 15% being singletons. Sequencing input: naive CD4+ T cells from blood. The receptors originated from a man younger than 35 in good health.

The chain recombines TRBV30 with TRBJ1-2; a weak D match, TRBD1 (6 bases). Trimming cost V 0 bases and J 5 bases, with 19 bases left between them. The CDR3 runs to 16 residues. CDR1 and CDR2 (germline): GTSNPN, SVGIG (reference sequence). The CDR3 nucleotides read TGTGCCTGGAGTGTACCCATAATCGACAGGCGGTATGGCTACACCTTC. It specifies CAWSVPIIDRRYGYTF.

The V gene is TRBV14, the J gene TRBJ1-6; D uncertain. The CDR3 consists of 13 residues. The V and J ends lost 6 bases and 10 bases respectively, with 13 bases between them. CDR1 and CDR2 from the germline V gene are SGHDN and FVKESK. The CDR3: CASSPVLESPLHF. CDR3 sequence (DNA): TGTGCCAGCAGTCCAGTGTTAGAGTCACCCCTCCACTTT.

This clone was seen more than once but under ten times. The chain carries TRBV4-3 and TRBJ1-2, with 7 bases fitting TRBD1. V shed 0 bases, J shed 8 bases, and the junction held 18 bases outside the gene matches. The germline V gene has CDR1 LGHNA and CDR2 YSLEER. The CDR3 is 18 amino acids. In DNA, the CDR3 is TGCGCCAGCAGCCAAGATACGGGACTTTCGGGACAGATCCTCGGCTACACCTTC. Translation: CASSQDTGLSGQILGYTF.

This clone was seen only a few times. The V and J genes are TRBV27 and TRBJ1-2, with D perhaps matching TRBD1 (6 bases). V was trimmed by 7 bases and J by 0 bases, leaving 15 bases between them. This CDR3 has 15 residues. Per germline, CDR1 MNHEY and CDR2 SMNVEV (reference sequence). CDR3 residues: CASKPVRGPNYGYTF. The CDR3 DNA is TGTGCCAGCAAACCCGTCAGGGGTCCTAACTATGGCTACACCTTC.

V and J are TRBV21-1 and TRBJ2-7; the tabulated D call, TRBD1, remains unverified against the DNA. TRBV21-1 is a pseudogene. The CDR3 consists of 18 residues. Written as DNA, the CDR3 is TGTGCCAGCAACTTCGGACAGGAGCCTACTACTGATACCTACGAGCAGTACTTC. Its translation is CASNFGQEPTTDTYEQYF.

The chain recombines TRBV5-4 with TRBJ2-2, with D possibly being TRBD1 or TRBD2 (6 bases each). The CDR3 runs 15 residues. Trimming shortened V by 4 bases and J by 3 bases, and 13 bases separated the two germline ends. Germline V gene sequence: CDR1 SGHNT, CDR2 YYREEE (reference sequence). The CDR3 DNA sequence: TGTGCCAGCAGCCAGGAAGGGGGGCACACCGGGGAGCTGTTTTTT. Translation gives CASSQEGGHTGELFF.

The sample holds a few counts of this clone. V is TRBV4-2 and J is TRBJ2-7; weak D call: TRBD1 (5 bases). The CDR3 is 13 amino acids. Looked up from germline, CDR1 is LGHNA and CDR2 is YNFKEQ. The ends were cut back, 1 base at V and 12 bases at J, with 16 bases in the middle. In DNA, the CDR3 is TGTGCCAGCAGCCAAGCAAAGGACACCCGCGGGTACTTC. Its translation is CASSQAKDTRGYF.

The table lists this clone with a few counts. This chain joins TRBV27 and TRBJ1-1; tentatively, D is TRBD1 (5 bases). Trimming stripped 3 bases from V and 5 bases from J, with 16 bases between. Per the germline V gene, CDR1 is MNHEY and CDR2 is SMNVEV (reference sequence). The CDR3 extends over 15 amino acids. The CDR3 DNA sequence: TGTGCCAGCAGTTTGGAGGCCGAGGGGTGGACTGAAGCTTTCTTT. This translates into CASSLEAEGWTEAFF.

The chain links TRBV27 to TRBJ1-2; 9 nucleotides agree with TRBD1. Unmatched junction bases numbered 11, after V lost 6 bases and J lost 6 bases. Germline assignment: CDR1 MNHEY and CDR2 SMNVEV (reference sequence). This CDR3 comprises 15 residues. CDR3 coding DNA: TGTGCCAGCAGAAAAGAGGGACAGGGCTCCAATGGCTACACCTTC. Encoded protein: CASRKEGQGSNGYTF.

The sample holds a few counts of this clone. The gene calls are TRBV6-6 and TRBJ2-3, with TRBD2 matching over 8 bases. The CDR3 spans 16 residues. Per the germline V gene, CDR1 is MNHNY and CDR2 is SVGAGI (reference sequence). J gave up 2 bases and V 3 bases, and 7 bases lay outside the gene matches. The CDR3 region is CASSYTSGPDTDTQYF. DNA of the CDR3: TGTGCCAGCAGTTATACTAGCGGACCCGACACAGATACGCAGTATTTT.

This clone was seen a few times. The chain has TRBV9 and TRBJ1-6; D unclear. Germline-derived CDR1 and CDR2 are SGDLS and YYNGEE. CDR3 length: 12 residues. Deletions cut 5 bases from V and 5 bases from J, with 5 bases between. DNA of the CDR3: TGTGCCAGCAGTAAGAATAATTCACCCCTCCACTTT. Residues: CASSKNNSPLHF.

This clone was observed a few times. The chain uses TRBV14 and TRBJ2-5; D assignment may be TRBD1 or TRBD2 (5 bases each). The germline V gene encodes CDR1 SGHDN and CDR2 FVKESK. V gave up 5 bases and J gave up 11 bases, with 24 bases separating them. This CDR3 spans 15 amino acids. The CDR3 loop is CASSGLQGPQDTQYF. The CDR3 DNA is TGTGCCAGCAGCGGCCTCCAGGGACCACAAGATACGCAGTACTTC.

This clone was detected a few times. The chain combines TRBV5-4 with TRBJ2-3, with D unclear. There are 15 residues in the CDR3. Germline values: CDR1 SGHNT, CDR2 YYREEE (reference sequence). Trimming removed 5 bases at V and 0 bases at J, with 13 bases between. CDR3 sequence (DNA): TGTGCCAGCAGACCCCGAGCGAGTAGCACAGATACGCAGTATTTT. Protein product: CASRPRASSTDTQYF.

This clone occurred a few times. The chain employs TRBV28 and TRBJ2-7; no definite D call. Germline V CDR1 and CDR2: MDHEN, SYDVKM. The CDR3 sequence is 15 residues long. Deletions cut 4 bases from V and 3 bases from J, with 16 bases between. This CDR3 is CASSSPAGLIYEQYF. CDR3 sequence (DNA): TGTGCCAGCAGTTCCCCGGCAGGCTTGATCTACGAGCAGTACTTC.

The chain has TRBV20-1 and TRBJ2-1; D uncertain. This CDR3 is built from 10 residues. V was clipped by 7 bases and J by 7 bases, with 8 bases between them. Per the germline V gene, CDR1 is DFQATT and CDR2 is SNEGSKA (reference sequence). CDR3 coding DNA: TGCAGTGTTTCGAGGAATGAGCAGTTCTTC. This translates into CSVSRNEQFF.

This clone was seen more than once but under ten times. The V gene is TRBV9, the J gene TRBJ2-5, with 10 bases aligning to TRBD2. This CDR3 is 16 amino acids long. Germline V gives CDR1 SGDLS, CDR2 YYNGEE. The ends lost 5 bases at V and 0 bases at J; junction bases unmatched: 7. The CDR3 DNA is TGTGCCAGCAGACTACAGACTAGCGGGTACCAAGAGACCCAGTACTTC. This gives the protein CASRLQTSGYQETQYF.

The V call is TRBV28, the J call TRBJ2-1; TRBD1 matches 11 bases. Trimming removed 6 bases from V and 6 bases from J; junction bases left unmatched: 4. Looked up from germline, CDR1 is MDHEN and CDR2 is SYDVKM. The CDR3 loop spans 14 amino acids. CDR3 sequence (DNA): TGTGCCAGCAGACCCGGGACAGGGGGCAATGAGCAGTTCTTC. The encoded protein is CASRPGTGGNEQFF.